Listed below are T cell receptor beta chains from one sample, sequenced in a study of blood T cells in healthy people across ages. MiXCR, applied by TCRdb to the 5' RACE reads, yields one record per CDR3 protein. Among 1.2 million to 1.5 million distinct CDR3 sequences, about 43% were seen once, and the ten largest hold less than 8%. Material for sequencing was blood. Receptor source: a woman between 18 and 29 years old in good health. Both conserved end residues are part of each CDR3. A D gene is named only where the DNA matches it firmly. Some rows have no size entry. The others give once, few or many, or a class for an expanded clone.

TRBJ2-7 | TRBV12-3/TRBV12-4 | TRBD1 | NA | TGTGCCAGCAGACCGACAGGGGACTCCTACGAGCAGTACTTC | CASRPTGDSYEQYF
TRBJ1-1 | TRBV5-1 | NA | few | TGCGCCAGCGGGGACGGAGAGAACACTGAAGCTTTCTTT | CASGDGENTEAFF
TRBJ1-2 | TRBV18 | NA | NA | TGTGCCAGCTCACCAAGGAGGTCTAACTATGGCTACACCTTC | CASSPRRSNYGYTF
TRBJ1-2 | TRBV12-3/TRBV12-4 | NA | few | TGTGCCAGCAGTTCCCCGGGGGGATGGTCGGGCTACACCTTC | CASSSPGGWSGYTF
TRBJ2-1 | TRBV7-2 | TRBD2 | NA | TGTGCCAGCAGCACCCGGACTAGCTCTGGGCAGTTCTTC | CASSTRTSSGQFF
TRBJ2-1 | TRBV29-1 | TRBD2 | NA | TGCAGAGTTAATGGGGAGGGGAGTGAGCAGTTCTTC | CRVNGEGSEQFF
TRBJ2-1 | TRBV5-6 | TRBD1 | NA | TGTGCCAGCAGCTTGGACAGGGGGTGGTTCTTC | CASSLDRGWFF
TRBJ2-4 | TRBV20-1 | TRBD1 | few | TGCAGTCCCCTCCCACCGACAGGGGGAGGGAACATTCAGTACTTC | CSPLPPTGGGNIQYF
TRBJ2-5 | TRBV7-2 | TRBD2 | once | TGTGCCAGTAGGTCTAGCGGCACCTACAATGCGCAGTACTTC | CASRSSGTYNAQYF
TRBJ2-1 | TRBV10-3 | TRBD2 | few | TGTGCCATCAGCGCCTTGCCGGGACTAGCCTACAATGAGCAGTTCTTC | CAISALPGLAYNEQFF
TRBJ1-5 | TRBV20-1 | TRBD1 | few | TGCAGTGCCCATGACAGGGAGAGAAATCAGCCCCAGCATTTT | CSAHDRERNQPQHF
TRBJ2-7 | TRBV5-6 | TRBD1 | few | TGTGCCAGCAGCATAACCGGGACAGTTACCTACGAGCAGTACTTC | CASSITGTVTYEQYF
TRBJ2-7 | TRBV27 | NA | few | TGTGCCAGCAGTTTAATCGGCCCACAGATCTACGAGCAGTACTTC | CASSLIGPQIYEQYF
TRBJ2-7 | TRBV20-1 | NA | NA | TGCAGTGCTAGTCCCTCGGCCGAGCAGTACTTC | CSASPSAEQYF
TRBJ2-1 | TRBV20-1 | TRBD2 | NA | TGCGCACCGGGGCGAGCGGGAGGATATGAGCAGTTCTTT | CAPGRAGGYEQFF
TRBJ2-2 | TRBV20-1 | TRBD2 | few | TGCAGTGCTAGAAGGCTAGCGGGGGGTAACACCGGGGAGCTGTTTTTT | CSARRLAGGNTGELFF
TRBJ2-1 | TRBV15 | NA | NA | TGTGCCACCAGCAGAGGCGGGGAAACTAGGACCTTCTACAATGAGCAGTTCTTC | CATSRGGETRTFYNEQFF
TRBJ1-2 | TRBV12-3/TRBV12-4 | NA | NA | TGTGCCAGCAGTTTGATGAGTAACTATGGCTACACCTTC | CASSLMSNYGYTF
TRBJ2-7 | TRBV6-1 | NA | NA | TGTGCCAGCAGTGAAGTCTTCGAAGGGGTCGAGCAGTACTTC | CASSEVFEGVEQYF
TRBJ2-6 | TRBV20-1 | NA | NA | TGCAGTGCTGAACGCTCAGGAAGGCTCTGGGCCAACGTCCTGACTTTC | CSAERSGRLWANVLTF
TRBJ1-5 | TRBV12-3/TRBV12-4 | NA | few | TGTGCCAGCAGTGCAAGTAGCAATCAGCCCCAGCATTTT | CASSASSNQPQHF
TRBJ1-2 | TRBV20-1 | TRBD1 | NA | TGCAGTGCTAGGGGGACAGGTTCTAACTATGGCTACACCTTC | CSARGTGSNYGYTF
TRBJ2-1 | TRBV9 | TRBD2 | NA | TGTGCCAGCAGAAATTACGACCCGGGACTAGCGGGAGGGCGCGATGAGCAGTTCTTC | CASRNYDPGLAGGRDEQFF
TRBJ2-6 | TRBV27 | NA | NA | TGTGCCAGCAGTAAATTACAGGTCTCTGGGGCCAACGTCCTGACTTTC | CASSKLQVSGANVLTF
TRBJ1-4 | TRBV20-1 | NA | NA | TGCAGCGCCCTTCAGGGAGCTAATGAAAAACTGTTTTTT | CSALQGANEKLFF
TRBJ2-1 | TRBV5-1 | NA | few | TGTGCCAGCAGTTTTTCAGGGAGCAATGAGCAGTTCTTC | CASSFSGSNEQFF
TRBJ2-5 | TRBV6-6 | NA | few | TGTGCCAGCACCCTCGACGGCCTGATGGCGGGGGAGACCCAGTACTTC | CASTLDGLMAGETQYF
TRBJ2-1 | TRBV6-5 | TRBD2 | NA | TGTGCCAGCAGTAGATCGGGACTAGCGATGAACAATGAGCAGTTCTTC | CASSRSGLAMNNEQFF
TRBJ2-3 | TRBV7-2 | NA | NA | TGTGCCAGCAGCTTAGCCTTTAGCAGGGGCACAGATACGCAGTATTTT | CASSLAFSRGTDTQYF
TRBJ2-1 | TRBV7-2 | TRBD2 | NA | TGTGCCAGCAGCTTTACGATAGCGGGCGTCAATGAGCAGTTCTTC | CASSFTIAGVNEQFF
TRBJ2-1 | TRBV27 | NA | NA | TGTGCCAGCAGTTTAGGGGCGGAGGGGCGTTCCTACAATGAGCAGTTCTTC | CASSLGAEGRSYNEQFF
TRBJ2-1 | TRBV29-1 | NA | NA | TGCAGCGTCCTAAGGGGATCCTACAAGGAGCAGTTCTTC | CSVLRGSYKEQFF
TRBJ2-4 | TRBV6-1 | NA | few | TGTGCCAGCAGTGAAGCCTCACAGGGCCTGCGGGGAAACATTCAGTACTTC | CASSEASQGLRGNIQYF
TRBJ1-2 | TRBV7-9 | NA | few | TGTGCCAGTACCCAGGTCTCTGGGCCCCACTATGGCTACACCTTC | CASTQVSGPHYGYTF
TRBJ2-5 | TRBV4-1 | TRBD2 | NA | TGCGCCAGCAGCCAAAATCCCGCGGGGCTAGCGGGAGGGCAAGAGACCCAGTACTTC | CASSQNPAGLAGGQETQYF
TRBJ1-2 | TRBV25-1 | NA | NA | TGTGCCAGCAGTCCAAGTTTTAACTATGGCTGCACCTTC | CASSPSFNYGCTF
TRBJ1-2 | TRBV15 | TRBD1 | NA | TGTGCCACCAGCAGAGAGGACAGGGCATATGGCTACACCTTC | CATSREDRAYGYTF
TRBJ2-6 | TRBV6-1 | NA | few | TGTGCCACACGGGACACCTACTCCTCTGGGGCCAACGTCCTGACTTTC | CATRDTYSSGANVLTF
TRBJ1-2 | TRBV25-1 | TRBD1 | NA | TGTGCCAGCAGTCACCAGGGGGGACTAAACTATGGCTACACCTTC | CASSHQGGLNYGYTF
TRBJ2-1 | TRBV20-1 | NA | NA | TGCAGTGCTAGGTCCTTAGGCAATGAGCAGTTCTTC | CSARSLGNEQFF
TRBJ2-7 | TRBV29-1 | NA | NA | TGCAGCGTTGAACTAGAGGAGGGGGGCTACGAGCAGTACTTC | CSVELEEGGYEQYF
TRBJ1-5 | TRBV12-3/TRBV12-4 | TRBD1 | NA | TGTGCCAGCAGGAAGTCGCAGGGGGGTCAGCCCCAGCATTTT | CASRKSQGGQPQHF
TRBJ2-1 | TRBV7-2 | NA | NA | TGTGCCAGCAGCGGATATTCGGGCGATGAGCAGTTCTTC | CASSGYSGDEQFF
TRBJ1-5 | TRBV21-1 | NA | NA | TGTGCCGCCGTAGATCAGCCCCAGCATTTT | CAAVDQPQHF
TRBJ2-7 | TRBV19 | TRBD2 | few | TGTGCCAGTAGTAGGACTAGCGAGACCTACGAGCAGTACTTC | CASSRTSETYEQYF
TRBJ2-7 | TRBV7-2 | NA | NA | TGTGCCAGCAGCTTAGGCTTAACTACTCACGAGCAGTACTTC | CASSLGLTTHEQYF
TRBJ2-3 | TRBV6-2/TRBV6-3 | NA | NA | TGTGCCAGCAGCCGGCCTAGCTATGGCACAGATACGCAGTATTTT | CASSRPSYGTDTQYF